Shown below are 27 T cell receptor beta chains from a single sample sequenced in a study of T-cell reconstitution after alpha-beta-depleted transplantation in children. Unique molecular identifiers were used in preparing the TCRbeta library. TCRdb fed the PCR reads into MiXCR, producing one record per CDR3 protein. The sample consists of 65,000 to 70,000 distinct CDR3 sequences, roughly 4.5% of them appearing once. The input for sequencing was PBMCs, mostly from graft donor cells, taken 180 days after TCRalphabeta/CD19-depleted stem cell transplant. The origin of the receptors is a boy younger than two who had a stem cell transplant for acute myeloid leukemia, so the T cells may come from the graft donor.

This clonotype was counted many times. The V and J genes are TRBV5-1 and TRBJ2-1; D tentatively reads TRBD1 or TRBD2 (5 bases each). Germline V gene sequence: CDR1 SGHRS, CDR2 YFSETQ. V was pared by 4 bases and J by 0 bases, with 14 bases between. The CDR3 sequence is 16 residues long. The CDR3 coding sequence is TGCGCCAGCAGCCCTGGGGCGGGCAACTCCTACAATGAGCAGTTCTTC. Encoded protein: CASSPGAGNSYNEQFF.

CDR3 nucleotides: TGTGCCGGCGGGGGGCACAGATCGAACTATGGCTACACCTTC. Protein sequence: CAGGGHRSNYGYTF. The chain links TRBV3-1 to TRBJ1-2; the D gene is possibly TRBD1 (6 bases). Germline V gene sequence: CDR1 LGHDT, CDR2 YNNKEL (reference sequence). The CDR3 runs 14 residues. V was pared by 11 bases and J by 2 bases, with 18 bases between.

This clonotype has a count of ten or more. The chain uses TRBV5-5 and TRBJ2-7; the D gene is possibly TRBD1 (6 bases). The CDR3 is 15 residues long. The germline V and J ends were trimmed by 4 bases and 0 bases, with 14 bases remaining between them. Looked up from germline, CDR1 is SGHKS and CDR2 is YYEKEE (reference sequence). The CDR3 loop reads CASSPTGLSSYEQYV. As DNA, the CDR3 is TGTGCCAGCAGCCCTACAGGGTTGAGCTCCTACGAGCAGTACGTC.

This clonotype has ten or more counts. The rearrangement uses TRBV7-9 and TRBJ1-1; TRBD1 is a possible D gene (6 bases). V lost 7 bases to trimming and J lost 8 bases, with 17 bases between them. CDR1 and CDR2 (germline): SEHNR, FQNEAQ (reference sequence). The CDR3 extends over 13 amino acids. The CDR3 DNA is TGTGCCAGCACCGAACTGGGGGCGGGAGAAGCTTTCTTT. Its translation is CASTELGAGEAFF.

This clonotype occurred many times. The J gene is TRBJ2-7, the V gene TRBV11-2; D is unresolved. The CDR3 runs 14 residues. Trimming stripped 0 bases from V and 1 base from J, with 7 bases between. CDR1 SGHAT and CDR2 FQNNGV come from the germline V gene. This CDR3 is CASSLDSLSYEQYF. The CDR3, as DNA: TGTGCCAGCAGCTTAGACAGCCTTTCCTACGAGCAGTACTTC.

This clonotype was detected a few times. CDR3: CASSHGNYEQYF. DNA of the CDR3: TGTGCCAGCTCACATGGAAACTACGAGCAGTACTTC. The V and J genes are TRBV18 and TRBJ2-7; D uncertain. The germline V and J ends were trimmed by 4 bases and 3 bases, with 7 bases remaining between them. Germline CDR1 reads KGHSH; CDR2 reads LQKENI. This CDR3 comprises 12 residues. The whole variable domain, remainder taken from reference TRBV18 and TRBJ2-7, is NAGVMQNPRHLVRRRGQEARLRCSPMKGHSHVYWYRQLPEEGLKFMVYLQKENIIDESGMPKERFSAEFPKEGPSILRIQQVVRGDSAAYFCASSHGNYEQYFGPGTRLTVT.

This clonotype came up many times. This chain joins TRBV5-1 and TRBJ2-1; the D gene is possibly TRBD2 (6 bases). The germline gives CDR1 SGHRS, CDR2 YFSETQ. This CDR3 has 21 amino acids. The ends were cut back, 3 bases at V and 0 bases at J, with 28 bases in the middle. CDR3 protein: CASSSFWAFTSTRSSYNEQFF. In DNA, the CDR3 is TGCGCCAGCAGCTCTTTCTGGGCCTTTACTAGCACCAGGAGCTCCTACAATGAGCAGTTCTTC.

This clonotype appeared many times. V and J are TRBV9 and TRBJ1-5; D not certain. The germline CDR1 and CDR2 sequences are SGDLS and YYNGEE. V was clipped by 4 bases and J by 4 bases, with 9 bases between them. The CDR3 has 13 amino acids. Here the CDR3 reads CASSPDGNQPQHF. The DNA for the CDR3 is TGTGCCAGCAGCCCGGACGGGAATCAGCCCCAGCATTTT.

This clonotype was seen ten or more times. The CDR3 spells CASSLGGANSYEQYF. The CDR3 DNA reads TGCGCCAGCAGCTTGGGAGGTGCCAACTCCTACGAGCAGTACTTC. The chain links TRBV5-1 to TRBJ2-7; D is undetermined. This CDR3 comprises 15 residues. The V and J ends lost 0 bases and 0 bases respectively, with 10 bases between them. Looked up from germline, CDR1 is SGHRS and CDR2 is YFSETQ.

The V gene is TRBV28, the J gene TRBJ2-3; 11 nucleotides agree with TRBD1. Trimming took 6 bases from V and 2 from J; bases not matched to a gene: 22. CDR1 and CDR2 (germline): MDHEN, SYDVKM. This CDR3 spans 21 amino acids. CDR3 residues: CASSPSLRDRGRLAYTDTQYF. For the CDR3, the DNA is TGTGCCAGCAGCCCGAGCCTCCGGGACAGGGGGAGATTAGCTTACACAGATACGCAGTATTTT.

This clonotype has a count of ten or more. The V and J genes are TRBV6-5 and TRBJ1-4; D perhaps matches TRBD1 (5 bases). Germline values: CDR1 MNHEY, CDR2 SVGAGI. Trimming cost V 5 bases and J 8 bases, with 12 bases left between them. CDR3 size: 13 residues. For the CDR3, the DNA is TGTGCCAGCAGTAACGGGACTCCGGAAAAACTGTTTTTT. It encodes CASSNGTPEKLFF.

At least ten counts were recorded for this clonotype. The V call is TRBV4-3, the J call TRBJ2-4; D might be TRBD1 (5 bases). The CDR3 spans 15 residues. Trimming left V 0 bases short and J 0 bases short, with 6 bases between. Germline CDR1 reads LGHNA; CDR2 reads YSLEER. The chain's CDR3 is CASSQDQGAKNIQYF. The CDR3 DNA follows: TGCGCCAGCAGCCAAGACCAGGGAGCCAAAAACATTCAGTACTTC.

This clonotype was observed many times. V and J are TRBV12-3 or TRBV12-4 and TRBJ2-1, with TRBD1 identical over 8 bases. This CDR3 is built from 15 residues. J was trimmed by 2 bases and V by 7 bases; bases with no gene match: 7. CDR3 in amino acids: CASTRRDRPYNEQFF. The DNA of the CDR3 is TGTGCCAGCACCCGGCGGGACAGGCCCTACAATGAGCAGTTCTTC.

By its share, this clonotype is medium-sized. The rearrangement links TRBV12-3 or TRBV12-4 to TRBJ2-5; 10 positions match TRBD2. V was pared by 4 bases and J by 2 bases, with 7 bases of the junction left unmatched. The CDR3 covers 16 residues. The CDR3 loop is CASSSLGLAAQETQYF. Written as DNA, the CDR3 is TGTGCCAGCAGTTCGCTCGGACTAGCGGCACAAGAGACCCAGTACTTC.

The count of this clonotype is one. The J gene is TRBJ2-5, the V gene TRBV7-8; D is possibly TRBD1 or TRBD2 (6 bases each). The ends were cut back, 5 bases at V and 5 bases at J, with 15 bases in the middle. Germline V gene sequence: CDR1 SGHVS, CDR2 FQNEAQ. The CDR3 runs 14 residues. The CDR3 DNA reads as TGTGCCAGCAGCCCCGGGGGCTTGGGGGAGACCCAGTACTTC. This codes for CASSPGGLGETQYF.

This clonotype was picked up many times. CDR3 sequence: CASSADRGGEKLFF. The CDR3 nucleotides are TGTGCCAGCTCTGCTGACAGGGGCGGTGAAAAACTGTTTTTT. The chain has TRBV18 and TRBJ1-4; 8 bases line up with TRBD1. CDR3 length: 14 amino acids. Germline V gene lookup returns CDR1 KGHSH and CDR2 LQKENI. The junction had 7 bases not matched to a gene; V was cut back by 6 bases and J by 7 bases. The full variable domain, its missing parts supplied by reference TRBV18 and TRBJ1-4, is NAGVMQNPRHLVRRRGQEARLRCSPMKGHSHVYWYRQLPEEGLKFMVYLQKENIIDESGMPKERFSAEFPKEGPSILRIQQVVRGDSAAYFCASSADRGGEKLFFGSGTQLSVL.

There are many counts of this clonotype. The V gene is TRBV28, the J gene TRBJ2-5; the D gene could be TRBD1 or TRBD2 (5 bases each). The V gene lost 6 bases and the J gene lost 1 base, with 12 bases spanning the gap. The CDR3 runs 14 residues. CDR1 is MDHEN, CDR2 SYDVKM, per germline. CDR3 region: CASSIPGAQETQYF. The CDR3 DNA reads TGTGCCAGCAGCATTCCCGGGGCCCAAGAGACCCAGTACTTC.

The sample holds a few counts of this clonotype. This chain uses TRBV6-5 with TRBJ2-2; D gene ambiguous. Trimming pared 0 bases from V and 4 bases from J, leaving 9 bases between. Germline assignment: CDR1 MNHEY and CDR2 SVGAGI. The CDR3 runs 15 residues. CDR3 loop: CASSYSPIPTGELFF. For the CDR3, the DNA is TGTGCCAGCAGTTACTCCCCAATTCCCACCGGGGAGCTGTTTTTT.

This clonotype was recorded many times. This chain joins TRBV5-6 and TRBJ2-5, with D perhaps TRBD1 (6 bases). The CDR3 has 13 residues. V lost 2 bases and J 6 bases, leaving 11 bases between the germline ends. In germline, CDR1 is SGHDT, CDR2 YYEEEE. DNA for the CDR3: TGTGCCAGCAGCTTAGGCAGGGGAAAGACCCAGTACTTC. Encoded protein: CASSLGRGKTQYF.

This clonotype was counted many times. The chain couples TRBV10-3 to TRBJ1-1, with 10 nucleotides matching TRBD1. Trimming cost V 2 bases and J 7 bases; bases outside gene matches: 7. CDR1 and CDR2 (germline): ENHRY, SYGVKD. This CDR3 comprises 15 residues. The CDR3 DNA is TGTGCCATCAGTGAGCCCGGGACAGGGGTAATTGAAGCTTTCTTT. It codes for CAISEPGTGVIEAFF.

This clonotype was seen repeatedly, ten times or more. This chain joins TRBV7-9 and TRBJ2-2; 8 nucleotides match TRBD2. CDR1 and CDR2 (germline): SEHNR, FQNEAQ (reference sequence). V shed 3 bases, J shed 1 base, and the junction held 13 bases outside the gene matches. The CDR3 extends over 19 amino acids. The CDR3 spells CASSLRAGARPWNTGELFF. The CDR3 DNA reads TGTGCCAGCAGCTTGAGAGCGGGGGCCCGGCCTTGGAACACCGGGGAGCTGTTTTTT.

This clonotype was observed many times. This rearrangement joins TRBV7-2 to TRBJ2-7; either TRBD1 or TRBD2 may supply D (5 bases each). V was shortened by 2 bases and J by 2 bases, with 16 bases between the two germline ends. The CDR3 sequence is 16 residues long. From germline, CDR1 is SGHTA and CDR2 FQGNSA. CDR3 nucleotide sequence: TGTGCCAGCAGCTTATTTCCGGGGACGCCCACCTACGAGCAGTACTTC. It codes for CASSLFPGTPTYEQYF.

This clonotype was recorded many times. This chain joins TRBV6-5 and TRBJ1-2; possible D gene TRBD1, 5 bases. Trimming pared 8 bases from V and 5 bases from J, leaving 12 bases between. Germline-derived CDR1 and CDR2 are MNHEY and SVGAGI. The CDR3 is 12 amino acids. The CDR3 here is CASAAGGYGYTF. CDR3 in DNA: TGTGCCAGCGCAGCCGGGGGGTATGGCTACACCTTC.

This clonotype was counted at least ten times. Here the CDR3 reads CASSLTVGNYEQYF. CDR3 DNA: TGTGCCAGCAGCTTAACCGTGGGAAACTACGAGCAGTACTTC. The V and J genes are TRBV7-3 and TRBJ2-7; unclear D gene. CDR1 is SGHTA, CDR2 FQGTGA, per germline. Trimming removed 0 bases from V and 3 bases from J, with 9 bases in between. CDR3 length: 14 residues.

At least ten counts were recorded for this clonotype. The chain joins TRBV6-5 to TRBJ2-3, with D tentatively TRBD2 (5 bases). CDR1 and CDR2 from the germline V gene are MNHEY and SVGAGI. This CDR3 spans 14 amino acids. V lost 2 bases to trimming and J lost 2 bases, with 8 bases between them. The CDR3 region is CASSYDYHTDTQYF. CDR3 sequence (DNA): TGTGCCAGCAGTTACGACTACCACACAGATACGCAGTATTTT.

This clonotype was detected ten times or more. CDR3 nucleotide sequence: TGTGCCAGCAGTTTATACGGAGTGGGAAATCAGCCCCAGCATTTT. Translation gives CASSLYGVGNQPQHF. This rearrangement joins TRBV28 to TRBJ1-5; D is unresolved. Germline V CDR1 and CDR2: MDHEN, SYDVKM. This CDR3 region has 15 residues. The ends were cut back, 1 base at V and 4 bases at J, with 11 bases in the middle. Full variable domain (remainder filled in from reference TRBV28 and TRBJ1-5): DVKVTQSSRYLVKRTGEKVFLECVQDMDHENMFWYRQDPGLGLRLIYFSYDVKMKEKGDIPEGYSVSREKKERFSLILESASTNQTSMYLCASSLYGVGNQPQHFGDGTRLSIL.

This clonotype has a count of ten or more. The rearrangement links TRBV12-3 or TRBV12-4 to TRBJ2-5; a weak D match, TRBD2 (6 bases). The germline V and J ends were trimmed by 2 bases and 3 bases, with 7 bases remaining between them. The CDR3 runs to 13 residues. The CDR3, as DNA: TGTGCCAGCAGTTTATGGGGGGAAGAGACCCAGTACTTC. Protein: CASSLWGEETQYF.